The rows below give T cell receptor beta chains drawn from one sample of a study of control samples from healthy donors and cancer patients. Method: immunoSEQ multiplex PCR; TCRdb's copy keeps in-frame clones and lacks some. Counted here are 200,000 to 250,000 clones, roughly 94% occurring once; the ten biggest clones make up about 1.6%. The sequenced sample consisted of blood. The receptor set was obtained from a man aged 45 to 65 in good health. CDR3s include the opening cysteine and the closing phenylalanine or tryptophan. Fields, in order: J gene, V gene, CDR3 protein.

J: TRBJ1-4
V: TRBV5-1
CDR3: CASAPAAGGSNEKLFF

J: TRBJ1-4
V: TRBV12-3/TRBV12-4
CDR3: CASRDNEKLFF

J: TRBJ2-4
V: TRBV23-1
CDR3: CASSGGQAKEDQYF

J: TRBJ2-2
V: TRBV5-1
CDR3: CASSSGAKANTGELFF

J: TRBJ1-5
V: TRBV19
CDR3: CASSFPGQGRNQPQHF

J: TRBJ2-3
V: TRBV18
CDR3: CASSPLGTSGGIDTQYF

J: TRBJ2-5
V: TRBV9
CDR3: CASSVAEGRKGETQYF

J: TRBJ2-3
V: TRBV5-4
CDR3: CASSRSGGGTDTQYF

J: TRBJ2-7
V: TRBV28
CDR3: CASTPGTSLYEQYF

J: TRBJ1-4
V: TRBV6-5
CDR3: CASSYREGEKLFF

J: TRBJ1-5
V: TRBV28
CDR3: CASSGGQVAGQPQHF

J: TRBJ1-5
V: TRBV19
CDR3: CASSIEGRGRGSNQPQHF

J: TRBJ2-3
V: TRBV6-6
CDR3: CASSYWGRGGLNTQYF

J: TRBJ2-1
V: TRBV24-1
CDR3: CATSDPSPGDGSYNEQFF

J: TRBJ2-5
V: TRBV20-1
CDR3: CCPLGGETQYF

J: TRBJ1-3
V: TRBV9
CDR3: CASSAAGWSGNTIYF

J: TRBJ2-5
V: TRBV5-1
CDR3: CASSPRERSQETQYF

J: TRBJ2-6
V: TRBV5-1
CDR3: CASSRDGFSGANVLTF

J: TRBJ2-5
V: TRBV15
CDR3: CATSRGQGKEETQYF

J: TRBJ1-2
V: TRBV2
CDR3: CATQRDRNYGYTF

J: TRBJ1-3
V: TRBV7-2
CDR3: CASSLTGLQNTIYF

J: TRBJ1-1
V: TRBV5-1
CDR3: CASSPGSYTEAFF